Reported below is one T cell receptor (beta chain). The data originate from a study of blood T cell repertoires in COVID-19. Overall study context: Acute and convalescent COVID-19 samples came from the United States, Italy and Spain.

Germline assignment: CDR1 ENHRY and CDR2 SYGVKD. V shed 5 bases, J shed 6 bases, and the junction held 9 bases outside the gene matches. CDR3 length: 14 amino acids. Assay: immunoSEQ multiplex PCR; the TCRdb copy retains only in-frame clones and omits some. The sample carries under 350,000 clones, approximately 85% recorded once. V usage is TRBV10-3 and J usage is TRBJ1-1; TRBD1 aligns across 7 bases. This receptor was taken from an older woman with acute or convalescent COVID-19. What was sequenced was peripheral blood. This CDR3 is CAISPTGRGAEAFF. The CDR3 nucleotides are TGTGCCATCAGTCCGACAGGGCGGGGGGCTGAAGCTTTCTTT.